A selection of T cell receptor beta chains follows, all from one sample in a study of technical replicates of blood from a few donors. Sequencing was performed with immunoSEQ multiplex PCR; in TCRdb, only in-frame clones are kept and a portion is missing. The sample carries around 100,000 clones, just over 95% recorded once. Source material: T cells isolated from PBMCs. The receptors stem from a human donor in good health. Both conserved end residues are trimmed from each CDR3.

V gene: TRBV29-1
J gene: TRBJ2-1
CDR3 length: 13
CDR3 protein: SVEGGTSFYNEQF

V gene: TRBV7-6
J gene: TRBJ2-1
CDR3 length: 17
CDR3 protein: ASSLTGGLSFSSYNEQF

V gene: TRBV28
J gene: TRBJ1-4
CDR3 length: 12
CDR3 protein: ASSTMGGSEKLF

V gene: TRBV28
J gene: TRBJ2-5
CDR3 length: 10
CDR3 protein: ASSGGRETQY

V gene: TRBV28
J gene: TRBJ1-3
CDR3 length: 16
CDR3 protein: ASSPRQKLSNSGNTIY

V gene: TRBV19
J gene: TRBJ2-7
CDR3 length: 11
CDR3 protein: ASSDSQYYEQY

V gene: TRBV7-7
J gene: TRBJ2-5
CDR3 length: 11
CDR3 protein: ASSLGLGETQY

V gene: TRBV30
J gene: TRBJ1-1
CDR3 length: 13
CDR3 protein: ACIAGAGMNTEAF

V gene: TRBV6-1
J gene: TRBJ1-1
CDR3 length: 11
CDR3 protein: ASSSQGMTEAF

V gene: TRBV9
J gene: TRBJ2-1
CDR3 length: 13
CDR3 protein: ASSVRGTGGNEQF

V gene: TRBV7-9
J gene: TRBJ2-3
CDR3 length: 12
CDR3 protein: ASRKGADGDTQY